This TCR beta chain derives from a study of neurological immune-mediated disorders. Sample time point: longitudinal time-point 3. Unsorted libraries came from 2 million PBMCs stored at -80 °C. Study-wide points: The absence of shared CDR3 amino acid sequences among expanded clones across subjects suggests private repertoires in all groups.

In its sample, this clonotype was seen many times. The antigen remains undetermined. The cDNA was synthesized by 5'RACE incorporating 10-nucleotide random UMIs. TCRdb independently ran MiXCR on the 5' RACE reads; one entry per CDR3 protein. The sample lists 85,000 to 110,000 distinct CDR3 sequences, 11% seen once, with approximately 3.3% in the top ten. This CDR3 has 17 amino acids. V was trimmed by 3 bases and J by 4 bases, leaving 18 bases between them. From germline, CDR1 is KGHDR and CDR2 SFDVKD. This TCR was recovered from a female donor with HTLV-1-associated myelopathy (HAM/TSP). The sequenced sample consisted of PBMCs. The chain links TRBV24-1 to TRBJ2-1, with D possibly being TRBD2 (6 bases). In DNA form, the CDR3 reads TGTGCCACCAGTGATAGCCGGGACGGGGGAAAGTACAATGAGCAGTTCTTC. It codes for CATSDSRDGGKYNEQFF.